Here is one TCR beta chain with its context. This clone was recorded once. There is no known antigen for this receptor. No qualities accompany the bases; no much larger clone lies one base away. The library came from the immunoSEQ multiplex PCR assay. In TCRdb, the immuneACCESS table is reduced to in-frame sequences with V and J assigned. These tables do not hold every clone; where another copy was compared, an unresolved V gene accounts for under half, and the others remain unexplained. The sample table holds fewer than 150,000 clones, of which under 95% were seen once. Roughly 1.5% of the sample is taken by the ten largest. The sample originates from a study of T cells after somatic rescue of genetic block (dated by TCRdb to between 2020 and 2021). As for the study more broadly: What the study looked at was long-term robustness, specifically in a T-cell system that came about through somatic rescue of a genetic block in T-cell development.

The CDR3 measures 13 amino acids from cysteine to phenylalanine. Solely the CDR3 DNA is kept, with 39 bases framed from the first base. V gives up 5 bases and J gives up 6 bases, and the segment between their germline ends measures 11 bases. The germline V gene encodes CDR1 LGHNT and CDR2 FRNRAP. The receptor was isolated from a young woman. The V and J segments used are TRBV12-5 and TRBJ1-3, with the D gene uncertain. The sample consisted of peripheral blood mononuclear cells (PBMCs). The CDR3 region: CASGLAAVNTIYF. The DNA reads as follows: TGTGCTAGTGGTCTTGCCGCGGTAAACACCATATATTTT.